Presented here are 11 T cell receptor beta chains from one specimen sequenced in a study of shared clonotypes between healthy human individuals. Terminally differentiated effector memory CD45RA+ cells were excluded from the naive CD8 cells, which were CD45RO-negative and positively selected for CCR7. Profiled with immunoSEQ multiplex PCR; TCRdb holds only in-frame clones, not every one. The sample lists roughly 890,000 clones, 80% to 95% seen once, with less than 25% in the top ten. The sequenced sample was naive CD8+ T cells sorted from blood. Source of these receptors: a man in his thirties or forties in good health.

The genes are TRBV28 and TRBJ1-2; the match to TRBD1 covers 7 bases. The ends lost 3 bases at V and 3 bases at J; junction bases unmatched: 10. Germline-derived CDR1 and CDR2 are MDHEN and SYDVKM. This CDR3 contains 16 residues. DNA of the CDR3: TGTGCCAGCAGTTTTTTTATAGGGGGCTCGCACTATGGCTACACCTTC. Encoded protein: CASSFFIGGSHYGYTF.

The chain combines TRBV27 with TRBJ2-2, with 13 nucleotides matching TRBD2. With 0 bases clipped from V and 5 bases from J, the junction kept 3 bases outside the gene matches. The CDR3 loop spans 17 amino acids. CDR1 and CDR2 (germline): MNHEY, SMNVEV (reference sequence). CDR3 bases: TGTGCCAGCAGTTTATCCCCGACTAGCGGGAGGACCGGGGAGCTGTTTTTT. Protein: CASSLSPTSGRTGELFF.

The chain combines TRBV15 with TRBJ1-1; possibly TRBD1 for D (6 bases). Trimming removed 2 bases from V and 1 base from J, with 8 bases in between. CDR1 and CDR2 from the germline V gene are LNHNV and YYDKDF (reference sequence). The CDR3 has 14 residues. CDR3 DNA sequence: TGTGCCACCAGCAGATCCAGGGGGAACACTGAAGCTTTCTTT. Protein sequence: CATSRSRGNTEAFF.

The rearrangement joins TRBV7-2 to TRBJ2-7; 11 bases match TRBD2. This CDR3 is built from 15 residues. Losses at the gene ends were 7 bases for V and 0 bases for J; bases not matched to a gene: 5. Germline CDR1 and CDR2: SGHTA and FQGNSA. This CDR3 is CASTWTSGFSYEQYF. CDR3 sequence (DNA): TGTGCCAGCACCTGGACTAGCGGGTTCTCCTACGAGCAGTACTTC.

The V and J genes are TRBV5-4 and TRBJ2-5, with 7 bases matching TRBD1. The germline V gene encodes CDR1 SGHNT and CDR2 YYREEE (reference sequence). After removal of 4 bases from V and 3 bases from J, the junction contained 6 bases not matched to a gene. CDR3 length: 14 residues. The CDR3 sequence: CASSPGTAKETQYF. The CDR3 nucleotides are TGTGCCAGCAGCCCCGGGACAGCTAAAGAGACCCAGTACTTC. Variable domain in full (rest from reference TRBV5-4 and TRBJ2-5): ETGVTQSPTHLIKTRGQQVTLRCSSQSGHNTVSWYQQALGQGPQFIFQYYREEENGRGNFPPRFSGLQFPNYSSELNVNALELDDSALYLCASSPGTAKETQYFGPGTRLLVL.

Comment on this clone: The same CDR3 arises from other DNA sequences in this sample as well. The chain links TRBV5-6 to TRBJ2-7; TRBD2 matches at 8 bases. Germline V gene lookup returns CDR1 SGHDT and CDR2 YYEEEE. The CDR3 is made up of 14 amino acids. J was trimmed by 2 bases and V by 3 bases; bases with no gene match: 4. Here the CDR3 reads CASSSGLAAYEQYF. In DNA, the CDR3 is TGTGCCAGCAGCTCTGGACTAGCCGCCTACGAGCAGTACTTC.

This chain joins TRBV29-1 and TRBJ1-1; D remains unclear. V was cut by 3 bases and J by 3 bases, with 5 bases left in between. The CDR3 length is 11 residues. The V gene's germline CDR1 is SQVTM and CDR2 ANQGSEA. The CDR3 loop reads CSVDQDTEAFF. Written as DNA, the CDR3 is TGCAGCGTTGACCAGGACACTGAAGCTTTCTTT.

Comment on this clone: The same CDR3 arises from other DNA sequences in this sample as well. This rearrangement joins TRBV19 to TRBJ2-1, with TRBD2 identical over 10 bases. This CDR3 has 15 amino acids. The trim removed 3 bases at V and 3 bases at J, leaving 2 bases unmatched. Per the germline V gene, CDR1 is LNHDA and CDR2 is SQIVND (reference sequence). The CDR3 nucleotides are TGTGCCAGTAGTATTCTAGCGGGGGACTACAATGAGCAGTTCTTC. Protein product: CASSILAGDYNEQFF.

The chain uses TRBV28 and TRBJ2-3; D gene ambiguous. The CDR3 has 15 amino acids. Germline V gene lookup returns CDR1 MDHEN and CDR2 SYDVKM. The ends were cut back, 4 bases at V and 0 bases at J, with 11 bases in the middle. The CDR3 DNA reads TGTGCCAGCAGTTCCCGGGTCGGTAGCACAGATACGCAGTATTTT. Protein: CASSSRVGSTDTQYF.

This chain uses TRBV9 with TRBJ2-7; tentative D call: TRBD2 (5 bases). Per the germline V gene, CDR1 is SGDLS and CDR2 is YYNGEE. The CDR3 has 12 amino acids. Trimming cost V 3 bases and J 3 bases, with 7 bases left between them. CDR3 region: CASSDGDYEQYF. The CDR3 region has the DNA TGTGCCAGCAGCGACGGGGACTACGAGCAGTACTTC.

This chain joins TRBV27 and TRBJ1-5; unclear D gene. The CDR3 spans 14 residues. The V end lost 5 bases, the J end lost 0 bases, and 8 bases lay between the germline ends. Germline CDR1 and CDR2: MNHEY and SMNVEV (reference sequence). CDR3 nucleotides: TGTGCCAGCAGTGATGGGATTAGCAATCAGCCCCAGCATTTT. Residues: CASSDGISNQPQHF.